This T cell receptor (beta chain) was profiled in a study of blood T cell repertoires in COVID-19. In the original workflow: Reference gene primers were amplified, and this amplification served to estimate nucleated cell counts. Libraries were prepared by immunoSEQ multiplex PCR; TCRdb keeps only in-frame clonotypes and omits some of them. V, J and clone size are taken as reported in that table, and D and trimming were inferred from the DNA itself. The sample records under 300,000 clones, 87% being singletons. V was clipped by 3 bases and J by 2 bases; unmatched bases: 15. Germline values: CDR1 ENHRY, CDR2 SYGVKD. This CDR3 has 18 amino acids. Living in about two dozen US areas, the participants were between roughly 18 and 89 years of age.

The chain uses TRBV10-3 and TRBJ2-7; 8 bases match TRBD1. The sample taken for sequencing was PBMCs or T cells enriched from blood (not recorded which). This clonotype originated in a woman in her thirties with acute COVID-19. This chain's CDR3 is CAISDPGGLQGATYEQYF. CDR3 nucleotides: TGTGCCATCAGTGACCCCGGAGGGTTGCAGGGGGCGACCTACGAGCAGTACTTC.